This T cell receptor (beta chain) was obtained from a study of T cell repertoires in cytomegalovirus infection. Turning to the study itself: Public TCR beta signatures provided an indication of both CMV infection and a matching HLA type. Overall study findings and caveats: Clonotype analysis showed dominance of the ex vivo response by HLA-C-restricted CMV-specific TCR beta clonotypes.

This clonotype showed up many times. The antigen is not known. The ends were cut back, 3 bases at V and 0 bases at J, with 11 bases in the middle. Looked up from germline, CDR1 is SGHVS and CDR2 is FQNEAQ. This CDR3 has 16 amino acids. TCRdb reprocessed the reads via MiXCR and lists one record per CDR3 protein. The sample has about 920,000 distinct CDR3 sequences; roughly 31% are singletons. This specimen consisted of cultured CD8+ T cells from PBMCs, obtained from culture after CMV antigen stimulation. V usage is TRBV7-8 and J usage is TRBJ1-4; TRBD1 might be the D (5 bases). This receptor was identified in a human donor in good health (CMV status not recorded). Some clones in this sample may be carry-over from other donors' samples. The CDR3 DNA sequence: TGTGCCAGCAGCTTTACGCAGGGTGCAACTAATGAAAAACTGTTTTTT. Translated, it gives CASSFTQGATNEKLFF.